This T cell receptor (beta chain) was captured in a study of Ad26.COV2.S vaccination and SARS-CoV-2 variants. Study-wide results and limits: Recipients given vaccine exceeded placebo recipients in spike-specific TCR breadth.

Treatment specified: about 20 received Ad26.COV2.S at low or high dose, single or two shots; about 5 received placebo; per-sample allocation not given. Samples were taken on day 63 after the first vaccine or placebo injection. An Ad26 vector that expressed Wuhan-strain SARS-CoV-2 spike constituted the vaccine. About this clone: Its target is not known.

The protocol was immunoSEQ multiplex PCR, while the TCRdb copy is restricted to in-frame clones and leaves out a portion. Here the sample spans some 390,000 clones, approximately 91% being singletons. The sample consisted of peripheral blood, taken in a trial of Ad26.COV2.S vaccine versus placebo. The receptor's source is a person between 18 and 65 years old who received the Ad26.COV2.S COVID-19 vaccine or a placebo.

CDR3 nucleotides: TGTGCCAGCATTGGGGCGGGAGGGCCAGATACGCAGTATTTT. This sequence encodes CASIGAGGPDTQYF. V gene TRBV6-8 combines with J gene TRBJ2-3; 9 bases map to TRBD2. Looked up from germline, CDR1 is MNHGY and CDR2 is SAAAGT. This CDR3 is 14 amino acids long. After removal of 7 bases from V and 4 bases from J, the junction contained 6 bases not matched to a gene.